A selection of T cell receptor beta chains follows, all from one sample in a study of early T cells in non-severe SARS-CoV-2 infection. TCRdb processed the 5' RACE reads anew with MiXCR; each CDR3 protein has one entry. The sample contains roughly 72,000 distinct CDR3 sequences, 9.5% to 15% of which appear only once. Specimen: whole blood, collected at baseline. These receptors all come from an adult who was a healthcare worker with PCR-confirmed SARS-CoV-2 infection or an uninfected control (not recorded which). Both conserved end residues are trimmed from each CDR3. Fields, in order: J gene, V gene, CDR3 protein.

TRBJ2-7,TRBV20-1,SAHSGGYEQY
TRBJ2-2,TRBV7-2,ASSPGQGIVGELF
TRBJ2-7,TRBV4-2,ASSQAGRLY
TRBJ2-7,TRBV5-1,ASKGGGTGEYEQY
TRBJ1-1,TRBV7-7,ASSSRPGLNTEAF
TRBJ1-1,TRBV12-3/TRBV12-4,ASSLEMNTEAF
TRBJ2-2,TRBV2,ATRNTGELF
TRBJ1-2,TRBV7-9,ASSPTMGGYT
TRBJ1-3,TRBV28,ASRGGPSGNTIY
TRBJ2-3,TRBV13,AINLYGRGRRTQY
TRBJ1-4,TRBV7-6,ASSVGRRGGVLYQEKLF
TRBJ2-6,TRBV9,ASSVTLSGANVLT
TRBJ2-7,TRBV24-1,ATSDPAGGQGTPYEQY
TRBJ2-2,TRBV5-4,ASSLYARGAGELF
TRBJ2-7,TRBV29-1,SVLDRITYEQY
TRBJ1-2,TRBV11-2,ASSSRHLSYGYT
TRBJ1-3,TRBV3-1,ASSQRRGLSGNTIY
TRBJ1-1,TRBV6-6,ASSSLGVDRTEAF
TRBJ2-5,TRBV27,ASSLTGTETQY
TRBJ2-7,TRBV11-2,ASSYRRKPDVYEQY
TRBJ1-1,TRBV7-9,ASSAQSMTGEAF
TRBJ1-4,TRBV6-5,ASGPSVYPATNEKLF
TRBJ2-7,TRBV7-2,ASSVRGNYPYEQY
TRBJ1-2,TRBV28,ASSLPGQATIGGYT
TRBJ2-2,TRBV7-2,ASSSKGLAGGPHTGELF
TRBJ2-2,TRBV5-1,ASSFTGNTGELF
TRBJ2-2,TRBV3-1,ASSQAGGVTGELF
TRBJ1-1,TRBV11-2,ASSFNGYGEAF
TRBJ2-7,TRBV20-1,SASGLEYEQY
TRBJ1-4,TRBV29-1,SVGSGVNEKLF
TRBJ1-5,TRBV20-1,SANRQGLNQPQH
TRBJ2-1,TRBV6-6,ASGTRRGGNNEQF
TRBJ2-3,TRBV6-6,ASSYSAPTDTQY
TRBJ1-5,TRBV18,ASSPSNAVQPQH
TRBJ1-1,TRBV20-1,SASVTEAF
TRBJ2-2,TRBV6-6,ASSLNRGSSGELF
TRBJ2-5,TRBV2,AQGEWEETQY
TRBJ1-3,TRBV7-2,ASNFLSGNTIY
TRBJ1-2,TRBV2,ASSETGTGDYGYT
TRBJ2-3,TRBV3-1,ASSQEPRDSATQY
TRBJ2-2,TRBV5-6,ASSKDRGRSGELF
TRBJ2-5,TRBV14,ASSQVWGKETQY
TRBJ2-1,TRBV28,ASKTSRGTSF
TRBJ2-3,TRBV29-1,SVEGGLDADTQY
TRBJ1-4,TRBV5-1,ASSHLGPFNEKLF
TRBJ2-7,TRBV28,ASSAYNEQY
TRBJ2-1,TRBV24-1,ATSVAGARNEQF
TRBJ1-1,TRBV7-2,ASSFFRDTEAF
TRBJ2-2,TRBV7-7,ASSSTYTGELF
TRBJ2-1,TRBV20-1,SADGGRGYEQF
TRBJ1-1,TRBV4-3,ASSQDMSSPKNTEAF
TRBJ2-2,TRBV5-1,ASSLPGEITGELF
TRBJ2-1,TRBV7-2,ASSLELAWSYNEQF
TRBJ1-4,TRBV11-2,ASSPASTGGLEKLF
TRBJ2-5,TRBV3-1,ASSHEKSVTQY
TRBJ2-1,TRBV11-2,ASSLDLAAYNEQF
TRBJ2-3,TRBV6-6,ASKSGGADTQY
TRBJ2-3,TRBV29-1,SARTSGNDPQY
TRBJ2-3,TRBV20-1,SARLAGDSRGTQY